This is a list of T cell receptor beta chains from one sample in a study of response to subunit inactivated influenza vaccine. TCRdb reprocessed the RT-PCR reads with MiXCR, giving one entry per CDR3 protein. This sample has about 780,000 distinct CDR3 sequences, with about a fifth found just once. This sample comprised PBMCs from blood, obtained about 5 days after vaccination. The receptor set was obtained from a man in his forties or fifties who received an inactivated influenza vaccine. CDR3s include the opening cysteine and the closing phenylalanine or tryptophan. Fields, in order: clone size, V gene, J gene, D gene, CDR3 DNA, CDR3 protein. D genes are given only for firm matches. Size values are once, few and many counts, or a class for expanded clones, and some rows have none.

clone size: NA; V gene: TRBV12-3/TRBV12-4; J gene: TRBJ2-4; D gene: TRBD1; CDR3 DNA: TGTGCCAGCAGATGGACAGGGGGAGGCAAAAACATTCAGTACTTC; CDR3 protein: CASRWTGGGKNIQYF
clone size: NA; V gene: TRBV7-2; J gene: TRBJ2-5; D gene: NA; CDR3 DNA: TGTGCCAGCAGCTTGGTGTCAGGGGGGATTCAAGAGACCCAGTACTTC; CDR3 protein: CASSLVSGGIQETQYF
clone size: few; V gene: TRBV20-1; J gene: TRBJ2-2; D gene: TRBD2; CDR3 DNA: TGCAGTGCTAGAGACCGACTAGCGGGAGGTACCGGGGAGCTGTTTTTT; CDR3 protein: CSARDRLAGGTGELFF
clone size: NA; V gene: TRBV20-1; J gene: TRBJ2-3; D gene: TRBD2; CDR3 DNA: TGCAGTGCTGACCGGACTAGCGGGCGCACAGATACGCAGTATTTT; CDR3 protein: CSADRTSGRTDTQYF
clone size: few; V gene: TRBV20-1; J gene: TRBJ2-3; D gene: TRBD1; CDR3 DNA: TGCAGTGCTAAGGGACAGGGCACAGATACGCAGTATTTT; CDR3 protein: CSAKGQGTDTQYF
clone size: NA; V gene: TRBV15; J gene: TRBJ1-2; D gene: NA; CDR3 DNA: TGTGCCACCAGCAGAGATGGGGGCAACTATGGCTACACCTTC; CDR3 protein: CATSRDGGNYGYTF
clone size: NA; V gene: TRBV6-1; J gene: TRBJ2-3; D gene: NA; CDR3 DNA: TGTGCCAGCATGGCGGGGGCCCGGGGTACGCAGTATTTT; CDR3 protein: CASMAGARGTQYF
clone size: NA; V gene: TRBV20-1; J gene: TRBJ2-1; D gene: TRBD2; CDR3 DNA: TGCAGTGCTAAGAGCGGGGGGGCTACTAATGAGCAGTTCTTC; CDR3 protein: CSAKSGGATNEQFF
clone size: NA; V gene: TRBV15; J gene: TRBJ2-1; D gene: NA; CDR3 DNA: TGTGCCACCAGCAGAGCTGACAGCTACAATGAGCAGTTCTTC; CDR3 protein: CATSRADSYNEQFF
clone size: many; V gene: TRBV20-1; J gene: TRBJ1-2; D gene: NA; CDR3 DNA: TGCAGTGCTAAAGCGTTGAGTCGGACGGCCTATGGCTACACCTTC; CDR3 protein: CSAKALSRTAYGYTF
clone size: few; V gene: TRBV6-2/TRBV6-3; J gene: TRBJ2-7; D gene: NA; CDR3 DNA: TGTGCCAGCAGTTACGGGTTCGACGAGCAGTACTTC; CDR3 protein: CASSYGFDEQYF
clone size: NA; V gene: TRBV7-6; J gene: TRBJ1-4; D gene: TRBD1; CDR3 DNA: TGTGCCAGCAGCTTAGGACGGGACAGACCAGCAAACCTGCCAACTAATGAAAAACTGTTTTTT; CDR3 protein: CASSLGRDRPANLPTNEKLFF
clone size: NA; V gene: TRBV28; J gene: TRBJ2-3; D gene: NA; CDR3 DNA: TGTGCCAGCAGTCCGGCCGGGCACACAGATACGCAGTATTTT; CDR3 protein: CASSPAGHTDTQYF
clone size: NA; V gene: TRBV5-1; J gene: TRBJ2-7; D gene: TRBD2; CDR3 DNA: TGCGCCAGCAGCTCAATAGCGGGAGGGCCAGGGGAGCAGTACTTC; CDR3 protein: CASSSIAGGPGEQYF
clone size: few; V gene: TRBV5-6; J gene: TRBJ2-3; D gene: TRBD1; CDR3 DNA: TGTGCCAGCGGTTCCCAGGGGGCGGCAGATACGCAGTATTTT; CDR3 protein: CASGSQGAADTQYF
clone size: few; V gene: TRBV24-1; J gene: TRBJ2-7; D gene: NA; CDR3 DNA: TGTGCCACCAGTGCCACGGGCATGACACAGCAGTACTTC; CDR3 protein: CATSATGMTQQYF
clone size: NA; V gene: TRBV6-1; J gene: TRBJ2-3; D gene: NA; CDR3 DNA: TGTGCCAGCGGAGGGACGGGCACAAGCACAGATACGCAGTATTTT; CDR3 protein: CASGGTGTSTDTQYF
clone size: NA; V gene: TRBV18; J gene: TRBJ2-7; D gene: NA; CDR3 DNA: TGTGCCAGCTCACGACAGAAACACGAGCAGTACTTC; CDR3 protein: CASSRQKHEQYF
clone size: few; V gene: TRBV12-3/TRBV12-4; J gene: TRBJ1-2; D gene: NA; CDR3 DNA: TGTGCCAGCAGTTTACGTCCGGGTTCGGGTGGCTACACCTTC; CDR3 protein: CASSLRPGSGGYTF
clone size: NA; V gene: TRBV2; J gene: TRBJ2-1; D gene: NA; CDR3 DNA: TGTGCCAGCATGGGACTCCTCAATGAGCAGTTCTTC; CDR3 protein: CASMGLLNEQFF
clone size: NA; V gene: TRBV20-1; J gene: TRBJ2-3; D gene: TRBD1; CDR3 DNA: TGCAGTGCTAGAGATGCAGGGGGAACCGCAGATACGCAGTATTTT; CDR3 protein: CSARDAGGTADTQYF
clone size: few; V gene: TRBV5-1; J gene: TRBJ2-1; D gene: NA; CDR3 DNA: TGCGCCAGCAGCTTGGCCCACACCAACAATGAGCAGTTCTTC; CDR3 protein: CASSLAHTNNEQFF
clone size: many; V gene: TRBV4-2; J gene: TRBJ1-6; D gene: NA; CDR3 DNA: TGTGCCAGCAGCCAAGACGGACAGCAAAATTCACCCCTCCACTTT; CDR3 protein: CASSQDGQQNSPLHF
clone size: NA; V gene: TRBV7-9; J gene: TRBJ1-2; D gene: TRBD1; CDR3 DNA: TGTGCCAGCAGCCCCGACAGGGGGCACGGTGGCTACACCTTC; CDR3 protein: CASSPDRGHGGYTF
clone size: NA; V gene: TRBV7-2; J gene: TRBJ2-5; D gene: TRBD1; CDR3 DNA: TGTGCCAGCAGTCTTCAGGGGACAGGGAGGGGAGAGACCCAGTACTTC; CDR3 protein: CASSLQGTGRGETQYF
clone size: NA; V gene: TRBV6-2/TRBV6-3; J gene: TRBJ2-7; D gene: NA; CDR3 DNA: TGTGCCAGTCGCCGTGGGGGCCCCTACGAGCAGTACTTC; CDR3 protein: CASRRGGPYEQYF
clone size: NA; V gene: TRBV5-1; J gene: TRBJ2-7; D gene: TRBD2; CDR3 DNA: TGCGCCAGCAGCTCCAGCGGGAGAAACTACGAGCAGTACTTC; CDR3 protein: CASSSSGRNYEQYF
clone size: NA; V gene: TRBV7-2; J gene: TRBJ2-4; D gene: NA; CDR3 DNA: TGTGCCAGCAGCTTAGCGGAGTTAGTCGGGGACATTCAGTACTTC; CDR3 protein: CASSLAELVGDIQYF
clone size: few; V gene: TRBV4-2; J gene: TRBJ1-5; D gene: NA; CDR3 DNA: TGTGCCAGCAGCCAAGGGCCCAGAGAACAGCCCCAGCATTTT; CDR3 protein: CASSQGPREQPQHF
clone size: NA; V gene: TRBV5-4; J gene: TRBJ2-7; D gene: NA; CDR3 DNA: TGTGCCAGCAGCTTGCCAGGTTCGCAAGAGCAGTACTTC; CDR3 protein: CASSLPGSQEQYF
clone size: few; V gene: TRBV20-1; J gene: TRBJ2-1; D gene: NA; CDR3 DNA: TGCAGTGCCCCGGGAGCCCCCCTGGGTACTGAGCAGTTCTTC; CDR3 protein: CSAPGAPLGTEQFF
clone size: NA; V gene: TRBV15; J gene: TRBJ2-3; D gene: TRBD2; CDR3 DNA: TGTGCCACCAGTGGTAGCGGGGTCCGCACAGATACGCAGTATTTT; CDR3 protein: CATSGSGVRTDTQYF
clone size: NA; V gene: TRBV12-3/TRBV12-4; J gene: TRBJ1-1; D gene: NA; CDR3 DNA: TGTGCCAGCAGTTTAAGTTTCGGGAGCGGCCACACTGAAGCTTTCTTT; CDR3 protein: CASSLSFGSGHTEAFF
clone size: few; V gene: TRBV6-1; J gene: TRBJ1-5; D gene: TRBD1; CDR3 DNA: TGTGCCAGCAGAAGCGGGACAGACAATCAGCCCCAGCATTTT; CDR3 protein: CASRSGTDNQPQHF
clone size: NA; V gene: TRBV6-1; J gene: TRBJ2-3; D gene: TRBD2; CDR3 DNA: TGTGCCAGCAGTCTAGCGGGAGGGTGGGATACGCAGTATTTT; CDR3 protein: CASSLAGGWDTQYF
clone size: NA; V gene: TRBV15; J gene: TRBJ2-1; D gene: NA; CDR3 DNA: TGTGCCACCAGCGCCCGCCGAGGGGGCGGGAGGCCTCGGCACAATGAGCAGTTCTTC; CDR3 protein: CATSARRGGGRPRHNEQFF
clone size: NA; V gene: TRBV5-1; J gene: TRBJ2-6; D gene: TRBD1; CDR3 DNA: TGCGCCAGCAGTCAAACAGGGGGGAGCTCTGGGGCCAACGTCCTGACTTTC; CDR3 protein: CASSQTGGSSGANVLTF
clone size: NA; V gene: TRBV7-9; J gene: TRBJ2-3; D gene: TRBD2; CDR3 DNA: TGTGCCAGCAGTATGGGACTAGCGGGGCTCACAGATACGCAGTATTTT; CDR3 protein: CASSMGLAGLTDTQYF
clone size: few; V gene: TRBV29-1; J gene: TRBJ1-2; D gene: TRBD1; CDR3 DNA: TGCAGCGTGACGACAGGGGGCGGCTATGGCTACACCTTC; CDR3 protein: CSVTTGGGYGYTF
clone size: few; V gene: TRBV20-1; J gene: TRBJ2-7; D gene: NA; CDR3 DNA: TGCAGTGCTGTGCAGAATACCTACGAGCAGTACTTC; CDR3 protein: CSAVQNTYEQYF
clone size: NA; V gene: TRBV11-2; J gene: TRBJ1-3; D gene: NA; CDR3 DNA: TGTGCCAGCACCTTCTCGGGGGTAGGCACCATATATTTT; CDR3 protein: CASTFSGVGTIYF